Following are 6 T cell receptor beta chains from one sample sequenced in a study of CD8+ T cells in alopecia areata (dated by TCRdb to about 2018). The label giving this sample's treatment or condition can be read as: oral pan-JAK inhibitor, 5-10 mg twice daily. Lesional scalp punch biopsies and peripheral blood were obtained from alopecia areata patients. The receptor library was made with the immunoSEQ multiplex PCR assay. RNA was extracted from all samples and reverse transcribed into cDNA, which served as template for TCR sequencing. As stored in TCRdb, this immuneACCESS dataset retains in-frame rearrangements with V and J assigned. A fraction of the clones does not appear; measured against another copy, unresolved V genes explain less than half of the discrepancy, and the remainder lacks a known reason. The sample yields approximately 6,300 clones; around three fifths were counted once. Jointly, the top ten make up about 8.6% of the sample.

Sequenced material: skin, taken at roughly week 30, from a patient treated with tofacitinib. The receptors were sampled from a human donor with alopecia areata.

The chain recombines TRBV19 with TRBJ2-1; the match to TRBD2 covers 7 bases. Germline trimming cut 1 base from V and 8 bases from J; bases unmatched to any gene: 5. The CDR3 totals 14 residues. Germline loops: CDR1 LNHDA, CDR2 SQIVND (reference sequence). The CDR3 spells CASSIGRERDEQFF. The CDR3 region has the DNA TGTGCCAGTAGTATAGGGCGGGAGCGGGATGAGCAGTTCTTC.

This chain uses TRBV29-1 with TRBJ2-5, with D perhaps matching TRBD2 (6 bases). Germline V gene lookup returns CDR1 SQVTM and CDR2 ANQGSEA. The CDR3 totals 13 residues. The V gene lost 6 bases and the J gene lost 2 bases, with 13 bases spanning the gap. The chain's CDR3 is CSVPRGSQETQYF. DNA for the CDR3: TGCAGCGTGCCGCGGGGATCACAAGAGACCCAGTACTTC. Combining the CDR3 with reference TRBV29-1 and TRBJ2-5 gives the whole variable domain SAVISQKPSRDICQRGTSLTIQCQVDSQVTMMFWYRQQPGQSLTLIATANQGSEATYESGFVIDKFPISRPNLTFSTLTVSNMSPEDSSIYLCSVPRGSQETQYFGPGTRLLVL.

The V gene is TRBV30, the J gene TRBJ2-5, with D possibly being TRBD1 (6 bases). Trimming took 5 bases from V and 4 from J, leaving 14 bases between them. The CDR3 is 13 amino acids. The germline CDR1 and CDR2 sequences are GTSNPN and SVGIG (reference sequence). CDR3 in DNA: TGTGCCTGGGGGGGCCGGATCGGAGAGACCCAGTACTTC. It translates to CAWGGRIGETQYF.

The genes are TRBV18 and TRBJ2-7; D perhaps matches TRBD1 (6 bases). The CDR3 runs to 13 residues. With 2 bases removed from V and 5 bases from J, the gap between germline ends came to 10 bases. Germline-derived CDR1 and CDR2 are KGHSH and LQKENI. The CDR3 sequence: CASSPSGVHEQYF. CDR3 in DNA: TGTGCCAGCTCACCATCAGGGGTACACGAGCAGTACTTC.

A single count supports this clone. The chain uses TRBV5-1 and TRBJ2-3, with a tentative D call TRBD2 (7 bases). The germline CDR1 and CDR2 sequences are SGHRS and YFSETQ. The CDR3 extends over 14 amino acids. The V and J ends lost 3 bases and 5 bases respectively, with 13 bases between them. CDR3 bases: TGCGCCAGCAGCTCTAGGCGGGGGCAAGATACGCAGTATTTT. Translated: CASSSRRGQDTQYF.

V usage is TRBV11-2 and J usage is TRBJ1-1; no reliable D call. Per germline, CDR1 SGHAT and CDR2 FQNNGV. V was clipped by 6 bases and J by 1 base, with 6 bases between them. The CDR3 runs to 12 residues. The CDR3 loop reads CASRRQNTEAFF. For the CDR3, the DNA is TGTGCCAGCAGACGACAGAACACTGAAGCTTTCTTT.